The 13 T cell receptor beta chains below were found in one sample sequenced in a study of memory CD4+ T cells and cytomegalovirus serostatus. Clones were read by immunoSEQ multiplex PCR, and TCRdb kept only the in-frame ones, dropping some. The repertoire holds 85,000 to 100,000 clones, roughly 80% seen once, with 3.6% in the top ten. Single viable CD3+CD4+CD8-CD45RO+ cells were sorted as the memory CD4+ T cells. Sequencing was carried out using memory CD4+ T cells from blood. The receptors derive from an adult in good health and CMV-seropositive.

The chain carries TRBV28 and TRBJ2-3; D unclear. Germline assignment: CDR1 MDHEN and CDR2 SYDVKM. The CDR3 extends over 12 amino acids. V dropped 7 bases and J dropped 3 bases, with 8 bases sitting between them. The CDR3 here is CASTVGTDTQYF. As DNA, the CDR3 is TGTGCCAGCACCGTAGGTACAGATACGCAGTATTTT. Based on the CDR3 plus reference TRBV28 and TRBJ2-3, the full variable domain is DVKVTQSSRYLVKRTGEKVFLECVQDMDHENMFWYRQDPGLGLRLIYFSYDVKMKEKGDIPEGYSVSREKKERFSLILESASTNQTSMYLCASTVGTDTQYFGPGTRLTVL.

V is TRBV7-9 and J is TRBJ1-4, with D maybe TRBD1 (6 bases). CDR3 length: 15 amino acids. Germline loops: CDR1 SEHNR, CDR2 FQNEAQ (reference sequence). V dropped 1 base and J dropped 3 bases, with 9 bases sitting between them. In nucleotides, the CDR3 is TGTGCCAGCAGCTTAGGAACAGGGTCTAATGAAAAACTGTTTTTT. Translation gives CASSLGTGSNEKLFF.

The genes are TRBV27 and TRBJ1-1; weak D call: TRBD1 (5 bases). Germline V gene lookup returns CDR1 MNHEY and CDR2 SMNVEV (reference sequence). This CDR3 spans 16 amino acids. The ends were cut back, 3 bases at V and 5 bases at J, with 19 bases in the middle. This chain's CDR3 is CASSFRLAGWSTEAFF. For the CDR3, the DNA is TGTGCCAGCAGTTTCAGGTTAGCAGGGTGGAGTACTGAAGCTTTCTTT.

The gene calls are TRBV29-1 and TRBJ2-5; D may correspond to TRBD1 or TRBD2 (5 bases each). The CDR3 consists of 11 residues. Germline CDR1 and CDR2: SQVTM and ANQGSEA. V was cut by 4 bases and J by 4 bases, with 7 bases left in between. DNA of the CDR3: TGCAGCGTTGTGGGGACAGAGACCCAGTACTTC. Translation: CSVVGTETQYF.

This clone has just a few counts. This chain joins TRBV11-2 and TRBJ1-1; D is ambiguous. V lost 5 bases, J lost 4 bases, and 8 bases lay in between. Per the germline V gene, CDR1 is SGHAT and CDR2 is FQNNGV. The CDR3 runs to 12 residues. The CDR3 here is CASSPLGTEAFF. The DNA for the CDR3 is TGTGCCAGCAGCCCCTTGGGCACTGAAGCTTTCTTT.

This clone was observed once. J is TRBJ1-3 and V is TRBV18, with D unresolved. Germline-derived CDR1 and CDR2 are KGHSH and LQKENI. The ends were cut back, 0 bases at V and 0 bases at J, with 9 bases in the middle. The CDR3 covers 16 residues. The CDR3, as DNA: TGTGCCAGCTCACCACCTAAGGGATCCTCTGGAAACACCATATATTTT. It translates to CASSPPKGSSGNTIYF.

The genes are TRBV6-1 and TRBJ1-1; tentative D call: TRBD1 (6 bases). V was cut by 4 bases and J by 6 bases, with 15 bases left in between. The CDR3 is 14 amino acids. From germline, CDR1 is MNHNS and CDR2 SASEGT. The CDR3: CASSGPGAGAEAFF. CDR3 DNA sequence: TGTGCCAGCAGTGGTCCGGGGGCTGGCGCTGAAGCTTTCTTT.

The CDR3 is CASKGQGSLNEQFF. CDR3 sequence (DNA): TGTGCCAGCAAGGGACAGGGAAGTCTCAATGAGCAGTTCTTC. The gene calls are TRBV5-6 and TRBJ2-1, with TRBD1 matching 9 bases. Trimming at V came to 6 bases and at J to 6 bases, leaving 7 bases not matched to a gene. This CDR3 region has 14 residues. CDR1 and CDR2 from the germline V gene are SGHDT and YYEEEE.

V and J are TRBV9 and TRBJ2-7; tentatively, D is TRBD2 (6 bases). Between the trimmed V and J ends, which lost 0 bases and 5 bases, there was a span of 21 bases. The germline gives CDR1 SGDLS, CDR2 YYNGEE. This CDR3 has 17 amino acids. In nucleotides, the CDR3 is TGTGCCAGCAGCGTAGGGCTGGGCGGGGCCCTGGGGGACGAGCAGTACTTC. Protein sequence: CASSVGLGGALGDEQYF.

The CDR3 loop is CASSYRSSGANVLTF. Here the CDR3 DNA reads TGTGCCAGCAGTTACCGGAGCTCTGGGGCCAACGTCCTGACTTTC. This chain connects TRBV6-6 to TRBJ2-6, with D unresolved. V was trimmed by 2 bases and J by 0 bases, leaving 5 bases between them. Germline CDR1 and CDR2: MNHNY and SVGAGI (reference sequence). The CDR3 is 15 residues long.

V gene TRBV7-9 combines with J gene TRBJ1-2, with no clear D. CDR1 is SEHNR and CDR2 is FQNEAQ in the germline V gene (reference sequence). V lost 3 bases, J lost 4 bases, and 12 bases lay in between. The CDR3 extends over 14 amino acids. The DNA for the CDR3 is TGTGCCAGCAGCTTGGCCGGGGAGGGCTATGGCTACACCTTC. Residues: CASSLAGEGYGYTF.

This chain uses TRBV5-1 with TRBJ2-3, with TRBD2 matching over 9 bases. The CDR3 sequence is 15 residues long. V lost 0 bases to trimming and J lost 1 base; unmatched junction nucleotides: 0. CDR1 and CDR2 from the germline V gene are SGHRS and YFSETQ. The CDR3 DNA reads as TGCGCCAGCAGCTTGGGACTAGCGGGCACAGATACGCAGTATTTT. Translation: CASSLGLAGTDTQYF.

The chain is built from TRBV28 and TRBJ2-7; 9 bases map to TRBD2. This CDR3 has 14 amino acids. Trimming took 2 bases from V and 1 from J; bases not matched to a gene: 0. The germline V gene encodes CDR1 MDHEN and CDR2 SYDVKM. The CDR3 DNA reads TGTGCCAGCAGTTTACTAGCGGGATCCTACGAGCAGTACTTC. Translated, it gives CASSLLAGSYEQYF.